These 28 T cell receptor beta chains share one sample of origin, sequenced in a study of blood T cell repertoires in COVID-19. The protocol was immunoSEQ multiplex PCR, while the TCRdb copy is restricted to in-frame clones and leaves out a portion. The table lists a few hundred thousand clones, around four fifths of them singletons. The sequencing sample was made of peripheral blood. These receptors all come from a woman of 80 years or more with active or convalescent COVID-19.

The CDR3 region is CASSQGRGLNGYTF. The CDR3 bases are TGCGCCAGCAGCCAAGGCAGGGGCCTCAATGGCTACACCTTC. The chain is built from TRBV4-3 and TRBJ1-2; possibly TRBD1 for D (6 bases). Trimming stripped 1 base from V and 6 bases from J, with 12 bases between. The CDR3 extends over 14 amino acids. Per the germline V gene, CDR1 is LGHNA and CDR2 is YSLEER.

Only one count was recorded for this clone. The genes are TRBV5-8 and TRBJ1-5, with a weak D call TRBD1 (5 bases). This CDR3 contains 16 residues. Looked up from germline, CDR1 is SGHTS and CDR2 is YDEGEE. V dropped 0 bases and J dropped 8 bases, with 18 bases sitting between them. The CDR3 DNA follows: TGTGCCAGCAGCTTGGGGGTCGGGGGGACGAGAGAGCCCCAGCATTTT. Residues: CASSLGVGGTREPQHF.

The chain links TRBV7-9 to TRBJ2-3, with 8 bases matching TRBD2. Germline V gives CDR1 SEHNR, CDR2 FQNEAQ (reference sequence). The CDR3 runs to 16 residues. Trimming at V came to 1 base and at J to 2 bases, leaving 5 bases not matched to a gene. The CDR3 sequence is CASSLGPGGPTDTQYF. DNA of the CDR3: TGTGCCAGCAGCTTAGGGCCGGGAGGGCCCACAGATACGCAGTATTTT.

The V gene is TRBV27, the J gene TRBJ2-6; D may be TRBD2 (6 bases). The V end lost 6 bases, the J end lost 2 bases, and 11 bases lay between the germline ends. Germline V gives CDR1 MNHEY, CDR2 SMNVEV (reference sequence). The CDR3 spans 15 residues. The CDR3 spells CASSRWEAGANVLTF. DNA of the CDR3: TGTGCCAGCAGCCGATGGGAGGCTGGGGCCAACGTCCTGACTTTC. The full variable domain, rest sourced from reference TRBV27 and TRBJ2-6, is EAQVTQNPRYLITVTGKKLTVTCSQNMNHEYMSWYRQDPGLGLRQIYYSMNVEVTDKGDVPEGYKVSRKEKRNFPLILESPSPNQTSLYFCASSRWEAGANVLTFGAGSRLTVL.

The V and J genes are TRBV7-2 and TRBJ2-6; no clear D gene. The CDR3 is 14 residues long. Between the trimmed V and J ends, which lost 6 bases and 4 bases, there was a span of 10 bases. Germline V gives CDR1 SGHTA, CDR2 FQGNSA. The CDR3, as DNA: TGTGCCAGCAGTCCGAGGCCCGGGGCCAACGTCCTGACTTTC. This encodes CASSPRPGANVLTF.

The V and J genes are TRBV7-2 and TRBJ1-4; TRBD1 matches at 10 bases. Germline V gene data show CDR1 as SGHTA and CDR2 as FQGNSA. The CDR3 extends over 15 amino acids. V lost 4 bases to trimming and J lost 8 bases; unmatched junction nucleotides: 7. CDR3 nucleotide sequence: TGTGCCAGCAGCTCCCGGGACAGGGGTTACGAAAAACTGTTTTTT. It is translated as CASSSRDRGYEKLFF.

This chain connects TRBV10-3 to TRBJ2-7; 10 bases agree with TRBD2. CDR3 length: 13 amino acids. V shed 6 bases and J 1 base; nucleotides not matched to a gene: 0. Germline loops: CDR1 ENHRY, CDR2 SYGVKD. The DNA for the CDR3 is TGTGCCATCAGACTAGCGGGGTCCTACGAGCAGTACTTC. Translation gives CAIRLAGSYEQYF.

Regarding this clone: In the same sample, other DNA sequences code for this CDR3. The CDR3 here is CASSPGTGESEQYF. DNA of the CDR3: TGTGCCAGCAGCCCTGGGACAGGGGAGAGCGAGCAGTACTTC. The V call is TRBV3-1 (or the pseudogene TRBV3-2), the J call TRBJ2-7; 10 bases line up with TRBD1. CDR3 size: 14 residues. The germline gives CDR1 LGHDT, CDR2 YNNKEL (reference sequence). Germline trimming cut 4 bases from V and 6 bases from J; bases unmatched to any gene: 6.

V usage is TRBV28 and J usage is TRBJ2-7; 8 bases are a match to TRBD2. V trimming: 5 bases; J trimming: 2 bases; junction bases outside the gene matches: 2. This CDR3 comprises 13 residues. The germline CDR1 and CDR2 sequences are MDHEN and SYDVKM. This CDR3 reads CASSQLAAYEQYF. The CDR3 DNA reads as TGTGCCAGCAGTCAACTAGCGGCCTACGAGCAGTACTTC.

The chain links TRBV4-3 to TRBJ1-1; no firm D call. V dropped 0 bases and J dropped 1 base, with 12 bases sitting between them. Per the germline V gene, CDR1 is LGHNA and CDR2 is YSLEER. This CDR3 comprises 16 residues. CDR3 protein: CASSQEIGPPNTEAFF. As DNA, the CDR3 is TGCGCCAGCAGCCAAGAAATTGGCCCTCCGAACACTGAAGCTTTCTTT.

V is TRBV3-1 (or the pseudogene TRBV3-2) and J is TRBJ1-1; possible D gene TRBD1, 5 bases. The germline V gene has CDR1 LGHDT and CDR2 YNNKEL (reference sequence). Trimming stripped 6 bases from V and 6 bases from J, with 17 bases between. The CDR3 covers 14 residues. The CDR3: CASSQNRGVPEAFF. CDR3 sequence (DNA): TGTGCCAGCAGTCAGAATAGGGGTGTCCCTGAAGCTTTCTTT.

The rearrangement joins TRBV14 to TRBJ2-3; TRBD2 is a possible D gene (5 bases). The CDR3 loop spans 16 amino acids. V shed 4 bases and J shed 3 bases, with 17 bases lying between them. Germline CDR1 reads SGHDN; CDR2 reads FVKESK. The CDR3 loop reads CASSPFRTGSTDTQYF. In DNA, the CDR3 is TGTGCCAGCAGCCCGTTCCGGACTGGGAGTACAGATACGCAGTATTTT.

The gene calls are TRBV5-1 and TRBJ2-7, with 13 bases fitting TRBD2. The CDR3 loop spans 17 amino acids. V was pared by 3 bases and J by 4 bases, with 10 bases of the junction left unmatched. The V gene's germline CDR1 is SGHRS and CDR2 YFSETQ. The CDR3 bases are TGCGCCAGCAGCTCGACCGCCGGGACTAGCGGGACGTACGAGCAGTACTTC. Its translation: CASSSTAGTSGTYEQYF.

This chain links TRBV6-5 with TRBJ2-3, with D perhaps matching TRBD1 (5 bases). There are 13 residues in the CDR3. Germline V gives CDR1 MNHEY, CDR2 SVGAGI. V gave up 11 bases and J gave up 1 base, with 13 bases separating them. The DNA of the CDR3 is TGTGCCGGGGAAGGGGCGGGCACAGATACGCAGTATTTT. This codes for CAGEGAGTDTQYF.

V usage is TRBV7-9 and J usage is TRBJ1-1; D unresolved. V lost 2 bases to trimming and J lost 3 bases, with 7 bases between them. The CDR3 has 13 residues. Germline V gene sequence: CDR1 SEHNR, CDR2 FQNEAQ (reference sequence). The CDR3 here is CASSLMVDTEAFF. The CDR3 DNA sequence: TGTGCCAGCAGCTTAATGGTAGACACTGAAGCTTTCTTT.

This chain links TRBV27 with TRBJ1-4; 9 nucleotides line up with TRBD1. Trimming cost V 6 bases and J 7 bases; bases outside gene matches: 9. The CDR3 is 15 residues long. CDR1 MNHEY and CDR2 SMNVEV come from the germline V gene (reference sequence). In DNA form, the CDR3 reads TGTGCCAGCAGGGCTACGACAGGGGGAGCTGAAAAACTGTTTTTT. It is translated as CASRATTGGAEKLFF.

This clone was recorded once. Other DNA sequences in the sample encode the same CDR3. The chain has TRBV9 and TRBJ2-1; 8 nucleotides match TRBD2. Germline trimming cut 0 bases from V and 3 bases from J; bases unmatched to any gene: 2. The CDR3 spans 15 residues. The germline gives CDR1 SGDLS, CDR2 YYNGEE. CDR3: CASSVEREFYNEQFF. The CDR3 nucleotides read TGTGCCAGCAGCGTAGAGCGGGAGTTCTACAATGAGCAGTTCTTC.

The chain has TRBV6-6 and TRBJ2-5; 8 bases line up with TRBD2. This CDR3 spans 16 amino acids. Trimming cost V 4 bases and J 5 bases; bases outside gene matches: 12. The germline V gene has CDR1 MNHNY and CDR2 SVGAGI (reference sequence). This chain's CDR3 is CASSSQPAGVGETQYF. The CDR3 coding sequence is TGTGCCAGCAGTTCTCAACCAGCGGGAGTTGGGGAGACCCAGTACTTC.

This clone was counted once. The V gene is TRBV21-1, the J gene TRBJ2-5; the table assigns TRBD2, which was not confirmed against the DNA. TRBV21-1 represents a pseudogene. This CDR3 is 18 amino acids long. The CDR3 DNA is TGTGCCAGCAGCAAATCCGGCCGGGGGGGAACGTACCAAGAGACCCAGTACTTC. It codes for CASSKSGRGGTYQETQYF.

V and J are TRBV5-4 and TRBJ2-5; 8 bases fit TRBD2. The CDR3 contains 15 residues. Per the germline V gene, CDR1 is SGHNT and CDR2 is YYREEE (reference sequence). The ends lost 3 bases at V and 2 bases at J; junction bases unmatched: 6. The DNA for the CDR3 is TGTGCCAGCAGCTCCGGGGGGGCCGTTCAAGAGACCCAGTACTTC. Translated: CASSSGGAVQETQYF.

The CDR3 region has the DNA TGTGCCAGCAGTCTCTCACTAGCAGCTGAGCAGTTCTTC. Translation: CASSLSLAAEQFF. The chain recombines TRBV12-3 or TRBV12-4 with TRBJ2-1; tentatively, D is TRBD2 (6 bases). CDR3 size: 13 residues. Trimming removed 5 bases at V and 9 bases at J, with 14 bases between.

The chain couples TRBV18 to TRBJ1-3; D possibly corresponds to TRBD1 (5 bases). Germline V lookup: CDR1 KGHSH, CDR2 LQKENI. V was trimmed by 2 bases and J by 1 base, leaving 9 bases between them. The CDR3 spans 15 residues. CDR3 sequence: CASSPRQLSGNTIYF. CDR3 DNA sequence: TGTGCCAGCTCACCAAGACAGCTATCTGGAAACACCATATATTTT.

V and J are TRBV2 and TRBJ2-7, with a possible D match to TRBD1 (5 bases). V shed 4 bases and J shed 3 bases, with 13 bases lying between them. The CDR3 has 14 amino acids. Per germline, CDR1 SNHLY and CDR2 FYNNEI. CDR3 DNA sequence: TGTGCCAGCAGTGTAGGGGTAAGCTACTACGAGCAGTACTTC. It translates to CASSVGVSYYEQYF.

The V gene is TRBV7-3, the J gene TRBJ2-3; 8 bases match TRBD2. Germline V gene data show CDR1 as SGHTA and CDR2 as FQGTGA. The CDR3 covers 15 residues. The junction had 3 bases not matched to a gene; V was cut back by 3 bases and J by 1 base. The CDR3 spells CASSFREGGTDTQYF. The CDR3, as DNA: TGTGCCAGCAGCTTCCGGGAGGGCGGCACAGATACGCAGTATTTT.

The CDR3 coding sequence is TGCGCCAGCAGCTTACAGGGGCTCGGGAATGAAGCTTTCTTT. Residues: CASSLQGLGNEAFF. The chain is built from TRBV5-1 and TRBJ1-1; TRBD1 matches at 7 bases. Germline CDR1 is SGHRS and CDR2 is YFSETQ. V shed 2 bases, J shed 7 bases, and the junction held 8 bases outside the gene matches. This CDR3 is 14 amino acids long.

The chain joins TRBV28 to TRBJ1-2, with a possible D match to TRBD1 (6 bases). V lost 5 bases and J lost 8, with 12 bases in between. The germline gives CDR1 MDHEN, CDR2 SYDVKM. This CDR3 is 12 amino acids long. CDR3 nucleotides: TGTGCCAGCAGTATCTCAGGGGCGGGCTACACCTTC. This codes for CASSISGAGYTF.

This rearrangement joins TRBV11-2 to TRBJ1-1; D unclear. Germline V gene data show CDR1 as SGHAT and CDR2 as FQNNGV. Trimming took off 6 bases at V and 1 base at J, with 15 bases between the two ends. The CDR3 sequence is 15 residues long. CDR3 coding DNA: TGTGCCAGCAGTCAAACGGGAAAGAAGAACACTGAAGCTTTCTTT. This encodes CASSQTGKKNTEAFF.

This sequence joins TRBV27 and TRBJ1-2, with 8 bases lining up with TRBD1. CDR1 is MNHEY, CDR2 SMNVEV, per germline (reference sequence). V trimming: 7 bases; J trimming: 4 bases; junction bases outside the gene matches: 5. The CDR3 contains 13 residues. The CDR3 here is CASTGQGGYGYTF. In DNA, the CDR3 is TGTGCCAGCACCGGACAGGGTGGCTATGGCTACACCTTC.